One and the same sample provided the 29 T cell receptor beta chains below, sequenced in a study of cytomegalovirus exposure and HLA in healthy donors. Using immunoSEQ multiplex PCR, the repertoire was profiled, and TCRdb retains in-frame clones only, with some absent. The table has about 360,000 clones, around 86% seen once. Sequenced material: PBMCs. All receptors come from a woman under 30 in good health and CMV-seronegative.

This chain joins TRBV7-8 and TRBJ1-4; 8 bases align to TRBD1. The CDR3 spans 14 residues. CDR1 and CDR2 (germline): SGHVS, FQNEAQ. The junction had 5 bases not matched to a gene; V was cut back by 3 bases and J by 8 bases. CDR3 nucleotides: TGTGCCAGCAGCTTGGGCAGGGGGCTGGAAAAACTGTTTTTT. Protein sequence: CASSLGRGLEKLFF. The full variable domain, completed using reference TRBV7-8 and TRBJ1-4, is GAGVSQSPRYKVAKRGQDVALRCDPISGHVSLFWYQQALGQGPEFLTYFQNEAQLDKSGLPSDRFFAERPEGSVSTLKIQRTQQEDSAVYLCASSLGRGLEKLFFGSGTQLSVL.

This chain's CDR3 is CASSFQGAGYEQYF. CDR3 DNA sequence: TGCGCCAGCAGCTTTCAGGGGGCAGGGTACGAGCAGTACTTC. The rearrangement links TRBV5-1 to TRBJ2-7; 8 nucleotides line up with TRBD1. The V gene's germline CDR1 is SGHRS and CDR2 YFSETQ. Trimming removed 2 bases from V and 4 bases from J; junction bases left unmatched: 5. CDR3 length: 14 residues.

The V and J genes are TRBV7-2 and TRBJ2-1; no firm D call. CDR1 is SGHTA and CDR2 is FQGNSA in the germline V gene. V lost 4 bases to trimming and J lost 1 base, with 11 bases between them. The CDR3 covers 15 residues. CDR3 amino acids: CASSSQASSYNEQFF. The CDR3 DNA follows: TGTGCCAGCAGCTCCCAGGCAAGTTCCTACAATGAGCAGTTCTTC.

V usage is TRBV7-8 and J usage is TRBJ2-7, with TRBD2 matching 7 bases. The CDR3 spans 16 residues. V lost 5 bases and J lost 2; bases outside the gene matches: 12. Germline V gives CDR1 SGHVS, CDR2 FQNEAQ. The CDR3 coding sequence is TGTGCCAGCAGCCCGAAGCACAGTGGGAGGGCCTACGAGCAGTACTTC. It yields the protein CASSPKHSGRAYEQYF.

The rearrangement uses TRBV5-1 and TRBJ2-1; 10 nucleotides align to TRBD2. Germline CDR1 SGHRS, CDR2 YFSETQ. The CDR3 has 17 amino acids. The J segment lost 7 bases and the V segment lost 0 bases, leaving 10 bases of the junction unmatched. CDR3 nucleotides: TGCGCCAGCAGCTTGGTTTTGCCGGGACTAGCGACTAATGAGCAGTTCTTC. Translated: CASSLVLPGLATNEQFF.

V gene TRBV11-1 combines with J gene TRBJ2-3; 12 bases are shared with TRBD2. V lost 6 bases, J lost 2 bases, and 6 bases stayed unmatched. The CDR3 has 16 amino acids. In germline, CDR1 is SGHAT, CDR2 FQDESV (reference sequence). Written as DNA, the CDR3 is TGTGCCAGCAGAGAAAGGACTAGCGGGGTCACAGATACGCAGTATTTT. It translates to CASRERTSGVTDTQYF.

This clone came up once. CDR3 amino acids: CASSLNVEYTEAFF. The DNA of the CDR3 is TGTGCCAGCAGCTTGAATGTGGAGTACACTGAAGCTTTCTTT. J is TRBJ1-1 and V is TRBV5-5; D gene ambiguous. CDR1 and CDR2 from the germline V gene are SGHKS and YYEKEE (reference sequence). Trimming pared 1 base from V and 3 bases from J, leaving 10 bases between. The CDR3 has 14 amino acids.

The chain joins TRBV28 to TRBJ1-1, with D possibly matching TRBD1 (6 bases). Germline CDR1 and CDR2: MDHEN and SYDVKM. The CDR3 has 15 amino acids. The V end was cut by 8 bases, the J end by 7 bases, with 23 bases between. CDR3 sequence (DNA): TGTGCCAGCGGAGCGCTAGGGGGAGGGGTAATTGAAGCTTTCTTT. Translation: CASGALGGGVIEAFF.

V gene TRBV11-2 combines with J gene TRBJ2-7; 9 bases match TRBD1. The V and J ends lost 5 bases and 1 base, in that order; junction bases with no gene match: 6. The CDR3 is made up of 15 amino acids. Per the germline V gene, CDR1 is SGHAT and CDR2 is FQNNGV. The CDR3 sequence: CASSGQGYGSYEQYF. DNA of the CDR3: TGTGCCAGCAGCGGACAGGGGTACGGATCCTACGAGCAGTACTTC.

The V and J genes are TRBV28 and TRBJ2-2; no definite D call. V lost 6 bases and J 3 bases, leaving 11 bases between the germline ends. The length of the CDR3 is 14 residues. Germline-derived CDR1 and CDR2 are MDHEN and SYDVKM. This chain's CDR3 is CASSFGPYTGELFF. CDR3 DNA: TGTGCCAGCAGCTTCGGTCCATACACCGGGGAGCTGTTTTTT.

The V and J genes are TRBV7-9 and TRBJ1-2; D is possibly TRBD1 (5 bases). The V gene's germline CDR1 is SEHNR and CDR2 FQNEAQ (reference sequence). V lost 4 bases and J lost 4, with 19 bases in between. There are 16 residues in the CDR3. CDR3 loop: CASSSASRGSIYGYTF. The CDR3 nucleotides read TGTGCCAGCAGCTCGGCCTCAAGGGGCTCCATCTATGGCTACACCTTC.

This chain uses TRBV30 with TRBJ1-1; D is ambiguous. V was pared by 2 bases and J by 5 bases, with 12 bases between. CDR1 and CDR2 (germline): GTSNPN, SVGIG (reference sequence). This CDR3 is 13 amino acids long. CDR3 in amino acids: CAWSLIRETEAFF. CDR3 nucleotides: TGTGCCTGGAGTCTAATCCGGGAAACTGAAGCTTTCTTT.

The count of this clone is one. The chain employs TRBV19 and TRBJ1-5; a weak D match, TRBD1 (5 bases). Germline loops: CDR1 LNHDA, CDR2 SQIVND (reference sequence). With 3 bases removed from V and 1 base from J, the gap between germline ends came to 19 bases. The CDR3 length is 18 residues. The CDR3 DNA reads TGTGCCAGTAGTATCTTGGGAGGGTTGGGGGGAAGCAATCAGCCCCAGCATTTT. As protein: CASSILGGLGGSNQPQHF.

The chain joins TRBV11-2 to TRBJ2-7, with D possibly TRBD1 on 5 matching bases. The CDR3 contains 13 residues. V lost 5 bases to trimming and J lost 6 bases, with 14 bases between them. The germline V gene has CDR1 SGHAT and CDR2 FQNNGV. CDR3 sequence: CASSIQQASEQYF. The DNA of the CDR3 is TGTGCCAGCAGCATTCAACAGGCTAGCGAGCAGTACTTC. Looking up the rest from reference TRBV11-2 and TRBJ2-7 gives the full variable domain: EAGVAQSPRYKIIEKRQSVAFWCNPISGHATLYWYQQILGQGPKLLIQFQNNGVVDDSQLPKDRFSAERLKGVDSTLKIQPAKLEDSAVYLCASSIQQASEQYFGPGTRLTVT.

The chain is built from TRBV5-1 and TRBJ1-1; 9 bases match TRBD1. This CDR3 is built from 13 residues. The junction had 2 bases not matched to a gene; V was cut back by 4 bases and J by 4 bases. Germline assignment: CDR1 SGHRS and CDR2 YFSETQ. The CDR3 sequence: CASSGQGTTEAFF. The CDR3 DNA reads as TGCGCCAGCAGCGGACAGGGGACCACTGAAGCTTTCTTT.

The chain uses TRBV6-1 and TRBJ2-7; TRBD1 might be the D (5 bases). V was trimmed by 0 bases and J by 1 base, leaving 13 bases between them. Per the germline V gene, CDR1 is MNHNS and CDR2 is SASEGT. The CDR3 has 16 residues. CDR3 sequence reads: CASSEATAGSSYEQYF. As DNA, the CDR3 is TGTGCCAGCAGTGAAGCGACGGCAGGGTCGTCCTACGAGCAGTACTTC.

V is TRBV6-1 and J is TRBJ2-7; perhaps TRBD2 as D (7 bases). The CDR3 spans 16 residues. Germline V gene sequence: CDR1 MNHNS, CDR2 SASEGT. V was trimmed by 2 bases and J by 0 bases, leaving 14 bases between them. The CDR3 loop reads CASSESAGASSYEQYF. The DNA for the CDR3 is TGTGCCAGCAGTGAATCTGCGGGGGCGAGCTCCTACGAGCAGTACTTC.

This chain connects TRBV5-1 to TRBJ2-5; 8 bases align to TRBD2. Germline V gene lookup returns CDR1 SGHRS and CDR2 YFSETQ. Losses at the gene ends were 7 bases for V and 2 bases for J; bases not matched to a gene: 10. This CDR3 has 15 amino acids. The CDR3 reads CASAGGTSGQETQYF. As DNA, the CDR3 is TGCGCCAGCGCCGGGGGTACTAGCGGTCAAGAGACCCAGTACTTC.

The J gene is TRBJ1-5, the V gene TRBV27, with 8 nucleotides matching TRBD1. V dropped 6 bases and J dropped 7; count of bases not matched to a gene: 8. CDR1 and CDR2 from the germline V gene are MNHEY and SMNVEV (reference sequence). The CDR3 extends over 14 amino acids. In DNA form, the CDR3 reads TGTGCCAGCAGGCTGACAGGGGTGGGACAGCCCCAGCATTTT. Amino acid sequence: CASRLTGVGQPQHF.

The chain carries TRBV4-1 and TRBJ2-7; D is perhaps TRBD1 (6 bases). V shed 4 bases and J shed 2 bases, with 18 bases lying between them. The CDR3 length is 16 residues. The germline V gene encodes CDR1 MGHRA and CDR2 YSYEKL. The CDR3 coding sequence is TGCGCCAGCAGCCCGCAATCCGGGACACAGGCCTACGAGCAGTACTTC. Encoded protein: CASSPQSGTQAYEQYF.

The chain couples TRBV4-1 to TRBJ2-2; TRBD2 matches at 9 bases. The CDR3 has 16 amino acids. Germline CDR1 and CDR2: MGHRA and YSYEKL. V shed 1 base, J shed 8 bases, and the junction held 8 bases outside the gene matches. CDR3 residues: CASSQVVVAGAGELFF. The CDR3 DNA sequence: TGCGCCAGCAGCCAAGTTGTCGTAGCGGGAGCAGGGGAGCTGTTTTTT.

The V call is TRBV4-1, the J call TRBJ2-7; 9 bases line up with TRBD1. Germline V gene lookup returns CDR1 MGHRA and CDR2 YSYEKL. The CDR3 consists of 16 residues. V lost 1 base and J lost 3; bases outside the gene matches: 7. The chain's CDR3 is CASSQGQGVLGYEQYF. The DNA of the CDR3 is TGCGCCAGCAGCCAAGGACAGGGGGTTTTGGGCTACGAGCAGTACTTC.

The V and J genes are TRBV7-9 and TRBJ2-5, with 7 bases matching TRBD1. Germline V gives CDR1 SEHNR, CDR2 FQNEAQ (reference sequence). The length of the CDR3 is 15 residues. J gave up 2 bases and V 5 bases, and 8 bases lay outside the gene matches. This chain's CDR3 is CASSPWTGQQETQYF. The CDR3, as DNA: TGTGCCAGCAGCCCTTGGACAGGACAACAAGAGACCCAGTACTTC.

The genes are TRBV6-1 and TRBJ1-5, with 9 bases that match TRBD1. Germline lookup yields CDR1 MNHNS and CDR2 SASEGT. The length of the CDR3 is 16 residues. With V trimmed by 0 bases and J by 7 bases, 7 bases remained unmatched. This chain's CDR3 is CASSEAAGTGSQPQHF. The CDR3 coding sequence is TGTGCCAGCAGTGAAGCCGCCGGGACAGGGTCCCAGCCCCAGCATTTT.

The rearrangement links TRBV5-1 to TRBJ2-5; TRBD2 matches at 16 bases. J lost 5 bases, V lost 3 bases, and 16 bases had no gene match. The CDR3 length is 20 residues. Germline V CDR1 and CDR2: SGHRS, YFSETQ. The CDR3 loop reads CASSWDSGTSGGASMETQYF. For the CDR3, the DNA is TGCGCCAGCAGCTGGGACTCCGGGACTAGCGGGGGGGCCAGTATGGAGACCCAGTACTTC.

This clone showed up just once. This chain joins TRBV5-6 and TRBJ1-2, with TRBD1 matching over 8 bases. J gave up 3 bases and V 6 bases, and 10 bases lay outside the gene matches. The CDR3 consists of 15 residues. Germline V gene lookup returns CDR1 SGHDT and CDR2 YYEEEE. This CDR3 is CASNPTGGEDYGYTF. The CDR3 region has the DNA TGTGCCAGCAACCCCACAGGGGGAGAGGACTATGGCTACACCTTC.

The gene calls are TRBV10-1 and TRBJ2-3, with TRBD2 identical over 11 bases. The V segment lost 5 bases and the J segment 6 bases; nucleotides outside the gene matches: 7. This CDR3 spans 15 amino acids. Germline CDR1 is WNHNN and CDR2 is SYGVQD (reference sequence). CDR3 DNA sequence: TGCGCCAGCAGTCGTCTAGCGGGAGGAGGTGATACGCAGTATTTT. Translated, it gives CASSRLAGGGDTQYF.

The V call is TRBV11-2, the J call TRBJ2-1, with 15 bases that match TRBD2. This CDR3 is built from 18 residues. Trimming at V came to 3 bases and at J to 1 base, leaving 4 bases not matched to a gene. Germline values: CDR1 SGHAT, CDR2 FQNNGV. CDR3 sequence: CASSLGLAGGPSYNEQFF. Written as DNA, the CDR3 is TGTGCCAGCAGCTTGGGACTAGCGGGAGGCCCTTCCTACAATGAGCAGTTCTTC.

In its sample, this clone was seen once. The chain employs TRBV18 and TRBJ2-3; 7 nucleotides agree with TRBD1. With V trimmed by 0 bases and J by 3 bases, 6 bases remained unmatched. Looked up from germline, CDR1 is KGHSH and CDR2 is LQKENI. This CDR3 has 16 residues. CDR3 sequence (DNA): TGTGCCAGCTCACCACCGAGGGCAGGGGGAACAGATACGCAGTATTTT. It encodes CASSPPRAGGTDTQYF.